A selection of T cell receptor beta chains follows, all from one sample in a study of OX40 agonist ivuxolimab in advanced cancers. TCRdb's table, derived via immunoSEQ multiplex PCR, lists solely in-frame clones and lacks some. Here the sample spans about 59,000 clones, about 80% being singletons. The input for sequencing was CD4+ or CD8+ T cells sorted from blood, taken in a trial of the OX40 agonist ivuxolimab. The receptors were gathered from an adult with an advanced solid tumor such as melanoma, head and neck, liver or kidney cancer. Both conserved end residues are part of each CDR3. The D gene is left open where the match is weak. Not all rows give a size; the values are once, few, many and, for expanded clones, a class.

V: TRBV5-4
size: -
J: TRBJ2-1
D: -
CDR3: CASSTPGNEQFF
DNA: TGTGCCAGCAGCACCCCGGGGAATGAGCAGTTCTTC

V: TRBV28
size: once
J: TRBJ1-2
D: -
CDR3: CASSLSPGLSSGYTF
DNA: TGTGCCAGCAGTTTATCGCCGGGACTGTCTAGTGGCTACACCTTC

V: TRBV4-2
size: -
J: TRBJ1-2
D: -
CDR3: CASSQDAKGNYGYTF
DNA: TGTGCCAGCAGCCAAGATGCGAAGGGTAACTATGGCTACACCTTC

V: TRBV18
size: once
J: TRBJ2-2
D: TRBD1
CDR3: CASSPPEQGGAGELFF
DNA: TGTGCCAGCTCACCACCAGAACAGGGGGGTGCCGGGGAGCTGTTTTTT

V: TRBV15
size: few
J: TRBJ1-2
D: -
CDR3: CATSRDWRGYTF
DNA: TGTGCCACCAGCAGAGATTGGAGGGGCTACACCTTC

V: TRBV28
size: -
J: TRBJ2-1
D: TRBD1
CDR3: CASSAGGEPSGQFF
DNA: TGTGCCAGCAGTGCAGGGGGCGAACCTAGTGGGCAGTTCTTC

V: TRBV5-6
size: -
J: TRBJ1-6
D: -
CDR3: CASSPGPGRFESPLHF
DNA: TGTGCCAGCAGCCCCGGACCAGGAAGGTTTGAATCACCCCTCCACTTT

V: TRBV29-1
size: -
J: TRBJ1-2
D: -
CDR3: CSTDQGSDYGYTF
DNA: TGCAGCACAGACCAGGGGTCTGACTATGGCTACACCTTC

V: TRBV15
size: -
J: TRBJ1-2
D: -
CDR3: CATSRDRTGAGYGYTF
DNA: TGTGCCACCAGCAGAGATCGTACGGGGGCTGGCTATGGCTACACCTTC

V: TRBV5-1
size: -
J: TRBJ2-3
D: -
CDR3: CASSFGGTDTQYF
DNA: TGCGCCAGCAGCTTCGGGGGCACAGATACGCAGTATTTT

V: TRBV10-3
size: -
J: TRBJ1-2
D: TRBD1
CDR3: CAIRGGQAGYGYTF
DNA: TGTGCCATCAGGGGCGGACAGGCGGGCTATGGCTACACCTTC

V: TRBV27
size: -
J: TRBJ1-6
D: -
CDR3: CASSPAQGANSPLHF
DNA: TGTGCCAGCAGTCCCGCCCAGGGTGCAAATTCACCCCTCCACTTT

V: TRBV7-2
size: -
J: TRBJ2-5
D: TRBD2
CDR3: CASSFGERGETQYF
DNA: TGTGCCAGCAGCTTTGGGGAGCGGGGAGAGACCCAGTACTTC

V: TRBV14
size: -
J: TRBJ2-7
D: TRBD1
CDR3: CASSQEWTGSEQYF
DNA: TGTGCCAGCAGCCAAGAATGGACAGGGTCCGAGCAGTACTTC

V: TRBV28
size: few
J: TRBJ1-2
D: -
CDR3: CASFEGKNYGYTF
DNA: TGTGCCAGCTTCGAGGGCAAAAACTATGGCTACACCTTC

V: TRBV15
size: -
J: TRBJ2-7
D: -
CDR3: CATSRDLGVEQYF
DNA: TGTGCCACCAGCAGAGATCTAGGGGTCGAGCAGTACTTC

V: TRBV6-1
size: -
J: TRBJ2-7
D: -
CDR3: CASSESRKPYEQYF
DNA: TGTGCCAGCAGTGAAAGCAGGAAACCCTACGAGCAGTACTTC

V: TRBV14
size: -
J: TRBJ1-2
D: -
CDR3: CASSGRNYGYTF
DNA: TGTGCCAGCAGCGGCAGAAACTATGGCTACACCTTC

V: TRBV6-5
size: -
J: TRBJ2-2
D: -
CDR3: CASSYSNPAGELFF
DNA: TGTGCCAGCAGTTACTCGAACCCTGCCGGGGAGCTGTTTTTT

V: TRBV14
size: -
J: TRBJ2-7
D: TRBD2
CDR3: CASSPGLAALEQYF
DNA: TGTGCCAGCAGCCCCGGACTAGCGGCCTTAGAGCAGTACTTC

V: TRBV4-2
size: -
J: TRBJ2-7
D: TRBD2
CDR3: CASSSTTTSGRAREQYF
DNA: TGTGCCAGCAGCTCGACTACGACTAGCGGGAGGGCCCGGGAGCAGTACTTC

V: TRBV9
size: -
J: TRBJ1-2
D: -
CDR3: CASSVGALLDGYTF
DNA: TGTGCCAGCAGCGTAGGTGCCTTGCTGGATGGCTACACCTTC

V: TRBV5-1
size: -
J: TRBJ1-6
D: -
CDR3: CASSLGTANNSPLHF
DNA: TGCGCCAGCAGCTTGGGGACAGCAAATAATTCACCCCTCCACTTT

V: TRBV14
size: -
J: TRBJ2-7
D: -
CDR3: CASSQVGGGAYEQYF
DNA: TGTGCCAGCAGCCAAGTCGGCGGGGGCGCATACGAGCAGTACTTC

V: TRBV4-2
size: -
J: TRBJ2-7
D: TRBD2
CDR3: CASSQIAGSDYEQYF
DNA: TGTGCCAGCAGCCAAATAGCGGGGAGTGACTACGAGCAGTACTTC

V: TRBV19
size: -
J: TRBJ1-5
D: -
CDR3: CASSIVTGRQPQHF
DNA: TGTGCCAGTAGTATAGTCACGGGGCGACAGCCCCAGCATTTT

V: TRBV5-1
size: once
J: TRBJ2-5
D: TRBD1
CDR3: CASSWTGGHETQYF
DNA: TGCGCCAGCAGCTGGACAGGGGGACACGAGACCCAGTACTTC

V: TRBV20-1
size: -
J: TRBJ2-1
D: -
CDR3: CSAPTFHEQFF
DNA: TGCAGTGCCCCGACCTTCCATGAGCAGTTCTTC

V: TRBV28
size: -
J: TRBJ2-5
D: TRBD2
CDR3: CASSPPGLAGKETQYF
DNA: TGTGCCAGCAGTCCGCCGGGACTAGCGGGGAAAGAGACCCAGTACTTC

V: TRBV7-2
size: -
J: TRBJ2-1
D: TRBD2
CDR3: CASGPAGGSYNEQFF
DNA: TGTGCCAGCGGCCCAGCGGGGGGGTCCTACAATGAGCAGTTCTTC

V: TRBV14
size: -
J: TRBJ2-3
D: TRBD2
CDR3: CASSQVGAGGSDTQYF
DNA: TGTGCCAGCAGCCAAGTCGGAGCGGGAGGCTCAGATACGCAGTATTTT

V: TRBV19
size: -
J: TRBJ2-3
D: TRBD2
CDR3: CASSIYWGPSGDTQYF
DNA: TGTGCCAGTAGTATTTATTGGGGACCTAGCGGGGATACGCAGTATTTT